This T cell receptor (beta chain) is from a study of T cell clones after liver transplantation. About the study: Liver transplant recipients had immunosuppression withdrawal attempted within 2 years. TCRbeta sequencing after a pre-transplant mixed lymphocyte reaction identified graft-donor-reactive clones, later tracked in post-transplant blood.

A word on this clone: The antigen remains unidentified.

J lost 3 bases, V lost 0 bases, and 0 bases had no gene match. Germline V gene sequence: CDR1 SGHNT, CDR2 YYREEE (reference sequence). The CDR3 has 14 amino acids. The method was immunoSEQ multiplex PCR; TCRdb's version includes in-frame clones alone and lacks a portion of them. This table holds some 120,000 clones, 90% found once. CD3+CD4+ and CD3+CD8+ cells were FACS-sorted from thawed unstimulated PBMCs. Whole-study results and caveats: A significant post-transplant drop in circulating graft-donor-reactive CD4 TCRbeta sequences occurred in most of the 8 subjects.

This specimen consisted of CD4+ T cells from blood, obtained 12 months after liver transplant. V usage is TRBV5-4 and J usage is TRBJ2-7; 10 bases map to TRBD1. This receptor was obtained from a human patient who received a liver transplant. Some T cells may originate from the graft donor. CDR3 sequence (DNA): TGTGCCAGCAGCTTGGGGACAGGGGGCTACGAGCAGTACTTC. The encoded protein is CASSLGTGGYEQYF.